This T cell receptor beta chain was profiled in a study of T cell responses to AZD1222 COVID-19 vaccine. The study's findings and limits: Scientists sampled the repertoires only once the peak T cell response had passed.

Turning to this clone: As yet, its antigen is unknown.

Profiling relied on immunoSEQ multiplex PCR, and the TCRdb table lists in-frame clones only, not all of them. Of approximately 76,000 clones listed, around nine tenths are singletons. The V end lost 0 bases, the J end lost 5 bases, and 5 bases lay between the germline ends. The germline V gene encodes CDR1 SGHAT and CDR2 FQNNGV. CDR3 length: 13 residues. The V gene is TRBV11-2, the J gene TRBJ1-5; D gene unclear. The sample here was peripheral blood, taken on day 0 of MenACWY control vaccination. The receptor's source is an adult in good health. CDR3 sequence: CASSLERDQPQHF. The CDR3 coding sequence is TGTGCCAGCAGCTTAGAGCGAGATCAGCCCCAGCATTTT.